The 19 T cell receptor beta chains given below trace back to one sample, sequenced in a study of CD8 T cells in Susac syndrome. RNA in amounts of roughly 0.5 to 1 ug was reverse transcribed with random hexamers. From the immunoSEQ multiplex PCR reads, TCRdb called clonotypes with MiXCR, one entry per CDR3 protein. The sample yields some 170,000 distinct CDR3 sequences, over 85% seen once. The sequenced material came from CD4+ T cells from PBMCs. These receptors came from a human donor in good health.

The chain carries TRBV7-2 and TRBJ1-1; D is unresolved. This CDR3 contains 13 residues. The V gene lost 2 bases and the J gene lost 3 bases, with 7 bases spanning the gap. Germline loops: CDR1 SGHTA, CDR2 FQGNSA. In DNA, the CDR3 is TGTGCCAGCAGCTTATGGGGTTACACTGAAGCTTTCTTT. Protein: CASSLWGYTEAFF.

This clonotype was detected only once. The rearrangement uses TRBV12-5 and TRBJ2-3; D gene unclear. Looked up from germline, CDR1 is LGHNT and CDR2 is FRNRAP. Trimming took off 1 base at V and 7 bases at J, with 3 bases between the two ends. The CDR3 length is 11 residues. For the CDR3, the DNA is TGTGCTAGTGGTTTGGGGAATACGCAGTATTTT. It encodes CASGLGNTQYF.

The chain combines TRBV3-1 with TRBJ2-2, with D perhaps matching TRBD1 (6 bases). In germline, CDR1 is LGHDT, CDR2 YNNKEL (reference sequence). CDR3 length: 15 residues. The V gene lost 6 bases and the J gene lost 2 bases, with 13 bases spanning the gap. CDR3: CASSRRGINTGELFF. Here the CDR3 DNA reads TGTGCCAGCAGTCGCAGGGGAATCAACACCGGGGAGCTGTTTTTT.

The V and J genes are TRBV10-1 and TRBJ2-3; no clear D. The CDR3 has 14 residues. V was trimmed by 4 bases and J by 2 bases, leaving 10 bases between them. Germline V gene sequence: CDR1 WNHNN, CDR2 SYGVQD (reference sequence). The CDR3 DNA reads TGCGCCAGCAGTGGACCGGTCTCCACAGATACGCAGTATTTT. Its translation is CASSGPVSTDTQYF.

The CDR3 here is CASSGTGDGYTF. DNA for the CDR3: TGTGCCAGCTCTGGGACAGGGGATGGCTACACCTTC. V and J are TRBV18 and TRBJ1-2, with TRBD1 matching over 10 bases. The CDR3 length is 12 residues. The germline V gene has CDR1 KGHSH and CDR2 LQKENI. The trim removed 6 bases at V and 6 bases at J, leaving 1 base unmatched.

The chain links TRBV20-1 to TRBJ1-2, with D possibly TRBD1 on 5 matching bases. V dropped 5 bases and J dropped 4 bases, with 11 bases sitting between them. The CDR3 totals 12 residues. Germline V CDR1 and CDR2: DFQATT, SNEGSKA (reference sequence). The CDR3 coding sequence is TGCAGTGCTGGCTGGCAGGGCTATGGCTACACCTTC. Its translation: CSAGWQGYGYTF.

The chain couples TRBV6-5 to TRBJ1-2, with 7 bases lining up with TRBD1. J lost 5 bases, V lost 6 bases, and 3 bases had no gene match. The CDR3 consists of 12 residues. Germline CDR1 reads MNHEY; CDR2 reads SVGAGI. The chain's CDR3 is CASRRQGYGYTF. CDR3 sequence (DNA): TGTGCCAGCAGACGACAGGGATATGGCTACACCTTC.

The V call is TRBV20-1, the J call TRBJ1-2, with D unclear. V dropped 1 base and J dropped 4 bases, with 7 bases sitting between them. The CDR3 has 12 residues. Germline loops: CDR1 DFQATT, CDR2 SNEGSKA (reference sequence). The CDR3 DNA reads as TGCAGTGCTAGAGGGTCTGTCTATGGCTACACCTTC. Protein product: CSARGSVYGYTF.

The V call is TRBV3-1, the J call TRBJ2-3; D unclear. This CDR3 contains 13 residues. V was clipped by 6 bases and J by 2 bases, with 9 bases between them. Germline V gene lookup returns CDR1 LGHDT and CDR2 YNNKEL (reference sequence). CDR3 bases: TGTGCCAGCAGAAGGACCGACACAGATACGCAGTATTTT. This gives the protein CASRRTDTDTQYF.

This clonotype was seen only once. The CDR3 sequence: CASSPYAGGTGELFF. The CDR3 DNA sequence: TGTGCCAGCAGCCCATACGCGGGAGGCACCGGGGAGCTGTTTTTT. The chain carries TRBV3-1 and TRBJ2-2, with 8 bases identical to TRBD2. The junction had 5 bases not matched to a gene; V was cut back by 4 bases and J by 4 bases. CDR3 length: 15 amino acids. CDR1 LGHDT and CDR2 YNNKEL come from the germline V gene (reference sequence).

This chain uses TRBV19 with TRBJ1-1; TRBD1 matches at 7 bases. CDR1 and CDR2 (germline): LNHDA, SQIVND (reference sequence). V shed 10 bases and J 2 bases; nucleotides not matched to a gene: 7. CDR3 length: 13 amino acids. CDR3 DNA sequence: TGTGCCATCCGTGGGACAGTTAACACTGAAGCTTTCTTT. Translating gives CAIRGTVNTEAFF.

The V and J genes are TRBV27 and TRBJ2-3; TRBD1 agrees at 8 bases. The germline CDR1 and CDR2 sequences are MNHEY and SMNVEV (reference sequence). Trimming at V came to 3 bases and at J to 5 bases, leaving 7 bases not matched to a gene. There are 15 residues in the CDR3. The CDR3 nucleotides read TGTGCCAGCAGTTTCGGGACAGGAGGGGTAGATACGCAGTATTTT. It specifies CASSFGTGGVDTQYF.

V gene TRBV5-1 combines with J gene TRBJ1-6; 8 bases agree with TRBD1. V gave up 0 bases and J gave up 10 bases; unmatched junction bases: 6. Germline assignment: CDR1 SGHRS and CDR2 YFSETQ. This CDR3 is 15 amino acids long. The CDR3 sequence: CASSLEGTGSSPLHF. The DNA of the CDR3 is TGCGCCAGCAGCTTGGAAGGGACAGGTTCCTCACCCCTCCACTTT.

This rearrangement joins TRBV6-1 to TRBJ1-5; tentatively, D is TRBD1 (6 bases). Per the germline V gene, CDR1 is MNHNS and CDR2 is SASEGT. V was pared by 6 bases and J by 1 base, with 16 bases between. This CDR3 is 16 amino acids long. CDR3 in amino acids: CASRPQGTGSNQPQHF. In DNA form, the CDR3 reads TGTGCCAGCAGGCCCCAGGGGACGGGGAGCAATCAGCCCCAGCATTTT.

In DNA form, the CDR3 reads TGTGCCGGTGGGGGCGACTCGAACACCATATATTTT. Translation gives CAGGGDSNTIYF. The rearrangement joins TRBV10-3 to TRBJ1-3; perhaps TRBD1 as D (6 bases). The CDR3 is made up of 12 amino acids. Germline V gives CDR1 ENHRY, CDR2 SYGVKD. Trimming left V 11 bases short and J 7 bases short, with 15 bases between.

Here the CDR3 DNA reads TGTGCCAGCTCACCAAGGATTGGAGGGATCACTGAAGCTTTCTTT. The encoded protein is CASSPRIGGITEAFF. The V and J genes are TRBV18 and TRBJ1-1; D gene uncertain. Germline values: CDR1 KGHSH, CDR2 LQKENI. The CDR3 length is 15 residues. Between the trimmed V and J ends, which lost 2 bases and 4 bases, there was a span of 14 bases.

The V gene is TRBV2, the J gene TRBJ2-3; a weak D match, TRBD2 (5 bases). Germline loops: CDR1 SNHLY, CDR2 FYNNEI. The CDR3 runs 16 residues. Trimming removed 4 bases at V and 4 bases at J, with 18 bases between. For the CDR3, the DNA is TGTGCCAGCAGTGCCCCGGGCAGGTCAGCGGCAGATACGCAGTATTTT. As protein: CASSAPGRSAADTQYF.

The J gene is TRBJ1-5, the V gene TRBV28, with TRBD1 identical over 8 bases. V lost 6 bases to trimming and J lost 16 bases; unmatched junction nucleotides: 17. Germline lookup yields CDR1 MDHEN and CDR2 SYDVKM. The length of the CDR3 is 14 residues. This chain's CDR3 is CASRHGTGHRMGHF. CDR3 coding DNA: TGTGCCAGCAGACACGGGACAGGTCACCGGATGGGACATTTT.

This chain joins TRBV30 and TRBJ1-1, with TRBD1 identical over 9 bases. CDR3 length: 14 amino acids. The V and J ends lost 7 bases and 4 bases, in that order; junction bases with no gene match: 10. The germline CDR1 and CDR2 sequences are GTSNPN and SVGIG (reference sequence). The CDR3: CAFFPGQGTTEAFF. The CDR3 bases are TGTGCCTTCTTCCCGGGACAGGGTACCACTGAAGCTTTCTTT.